The T cell receptor (beta chain) under discussion was sequenced for a study of OX40 agonist ivuxolimab in advanced cancers. Measured with immunoSEQ multiplex PCR; TCRdb has only the in-frame clones, and not every one. The sample contains some 70,000 clones, 65% to 90% of which appear only once. Of note for this clone: Its matching antigen is unknown.

Trimming took 5 bases from V and 0 from J, leaving 9 bases between them. The CDR3 sequence is 14 residues long. Germline V CDR1 and CDR2: SGHAT, FQNNGV. Study observations and caveats: At doses 0.1 to 3.0 mg/kg, CD4+ and CD8+ clones expanded.

The receptor was derived from an adult with an advanced solid tumor such as melanoma, head and neck, liver or kidney cancer. The sequenced sample was CD4+ or CD8+ T cells sorted from blood, obtained in a trial of the OX40 agonist ivuxolimab. The chain is built from TRBV11-2 and TRBJ2-3; a weak D match, TRBD2 (5 bases). The chain's CDR3 is CASSEGYSTDTQYF. As DNA, the CDR3 is TGTGCCAGCAGCGAGGGTTATAGCACAGATACGCAGTATTTT.